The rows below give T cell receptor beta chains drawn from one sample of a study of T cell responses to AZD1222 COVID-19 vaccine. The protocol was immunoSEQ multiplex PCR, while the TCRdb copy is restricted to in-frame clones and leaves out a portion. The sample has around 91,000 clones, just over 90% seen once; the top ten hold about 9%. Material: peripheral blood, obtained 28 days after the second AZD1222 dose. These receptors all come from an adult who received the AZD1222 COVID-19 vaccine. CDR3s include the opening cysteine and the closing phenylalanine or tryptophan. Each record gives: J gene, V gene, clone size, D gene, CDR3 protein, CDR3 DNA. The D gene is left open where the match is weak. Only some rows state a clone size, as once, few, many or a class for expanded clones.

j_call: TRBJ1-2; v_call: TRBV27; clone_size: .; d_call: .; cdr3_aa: CASSSRGRGEYGYTF; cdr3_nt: TGTGCCAGCAGTTCCCGGGGCCGGGGGGAGTATGGCTACACCTTC
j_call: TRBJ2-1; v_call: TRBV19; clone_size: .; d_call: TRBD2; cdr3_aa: CASSKSSGTSGSSYNEQFF; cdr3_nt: TGTGCCAGTAGTAAAAGCTCCGGGACTAGCGGAAGCTCCTACAATGAGCAGTTCTTC
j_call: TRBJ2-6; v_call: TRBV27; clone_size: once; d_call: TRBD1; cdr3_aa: CASSLLGTGSSGANVLTF; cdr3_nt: TGTGCCAGCAGTTTATTGGGGACAGGCAGCTCTGGGGCCAACGTCCTGACTTTC
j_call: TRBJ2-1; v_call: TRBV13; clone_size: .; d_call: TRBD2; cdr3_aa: CASSPPRESSYNEQFF; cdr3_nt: TGTGCCAGCAGCCCGCCGCGGGAGAGCTCCTACAATGAGCAGTTCTTC
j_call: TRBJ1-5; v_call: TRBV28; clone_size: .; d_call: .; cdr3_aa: CASSLIAALEPQHF; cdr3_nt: TGTGCCAGCAGTTTAATCGCTGCCCTCGAGCCCCAGCATTTT
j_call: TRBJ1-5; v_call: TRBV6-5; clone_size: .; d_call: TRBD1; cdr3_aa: CASSPTGGLQPQHF; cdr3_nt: TGTGCCAGCAGTCCCACAGGGGGACTTCAGCCCCAGCATTTT
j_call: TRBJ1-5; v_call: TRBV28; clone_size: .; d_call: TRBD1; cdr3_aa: CASSTPVTGGKQPQHF; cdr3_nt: TGTGCCAGCAGTACCCCCGTGACAGGGGGAAAACAGCCCCAGCATTTT
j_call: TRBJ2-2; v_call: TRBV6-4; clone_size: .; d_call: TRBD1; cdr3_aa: CASISKGTGGYTGELFF; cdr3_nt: TGTGCCAGCATTTCGAAGGGGACAGGGGGCTACACCGGGGAGCTGTTTTTT
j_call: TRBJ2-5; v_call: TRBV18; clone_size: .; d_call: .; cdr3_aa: CASSRPHNAQETQYF; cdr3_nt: TGTGCCAGCTCACGGCCCCACAACGCCCAAGAGACCCAGTACTTC
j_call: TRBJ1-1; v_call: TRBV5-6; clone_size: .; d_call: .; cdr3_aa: CASSFSGNTEAFF; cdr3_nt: TGTGCCAGCAGCTTTTCAGGGAACACTGAAGCTTTCTTT
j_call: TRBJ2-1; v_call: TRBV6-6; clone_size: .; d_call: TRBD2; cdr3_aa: CASSRTSGNPLNNEQFF; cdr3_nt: TGTGCCAGCAGTCGGACTAGCGGGAACCCCCTGAACAATGAGCAGTTCTTC
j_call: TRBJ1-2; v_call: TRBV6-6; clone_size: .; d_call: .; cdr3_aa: CASSYEGRKSTF; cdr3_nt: TGTGCCAGCAGTTACGAGGGGAGGAAGAGCACCTTC
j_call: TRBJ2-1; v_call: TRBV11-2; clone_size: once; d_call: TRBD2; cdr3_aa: CASSKGREGHDEQFF; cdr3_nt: TGTGCCAGCAGTAAGGGGCGGGAGGGCCACGATGAGCAGTTCTTC
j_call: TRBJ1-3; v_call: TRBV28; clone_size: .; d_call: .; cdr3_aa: CASRRALNTIYF; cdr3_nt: TGTGCCAGCCGCAGGGCCCTAAACACCATATATTTT
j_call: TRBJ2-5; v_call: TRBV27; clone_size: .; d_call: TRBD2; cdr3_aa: CASKTLPLAEETQYF; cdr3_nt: TGTGCCAGCAAAACCCTGCCACTAGCGGAAGAGACCCAGTACTTC
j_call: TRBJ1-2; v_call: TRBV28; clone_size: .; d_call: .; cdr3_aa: CASSPADRDGYTF; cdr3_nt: TGTGCCAGCAGTCCTGCGGACAGAGATGGCTACACCTTC
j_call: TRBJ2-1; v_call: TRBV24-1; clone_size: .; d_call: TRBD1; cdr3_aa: CATSEGTGTHEQFF; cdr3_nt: TGTGCCACCAGTGAAGGGACAGGGACCCATGAGCAGTTCTTC
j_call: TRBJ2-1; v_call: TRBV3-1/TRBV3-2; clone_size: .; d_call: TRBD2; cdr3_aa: CASSLTSGSYNEQFF; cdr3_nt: TGTGCCAGCAGCCTAACTAGCGGCTCCTACAATGAGCAGTTCTTC
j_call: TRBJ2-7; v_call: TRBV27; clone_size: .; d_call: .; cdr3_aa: CASSSGVGGPYEQYF; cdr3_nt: TGTGCCAGCAGTTCAGGGGTCGGGGGCCCCTACGAGCAGTACTTC
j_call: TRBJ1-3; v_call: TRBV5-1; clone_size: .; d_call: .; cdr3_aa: CASSLARREDGNTIYF; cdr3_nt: TGCGCCAGCAGCTTGGCCCGGAGGGAGGATGGAAACACCATATATTTT
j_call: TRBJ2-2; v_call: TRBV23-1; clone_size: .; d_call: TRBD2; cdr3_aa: CASSPPGLAGEGTGELFF; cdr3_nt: TGCGCCAGCAGTCCCCCAGGACTAGCGGGAGAGGGCACCGGGGAGCTGTTTTTT
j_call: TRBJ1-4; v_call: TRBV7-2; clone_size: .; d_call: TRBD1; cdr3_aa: CASSLRDREGEKLFF; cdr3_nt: TGTGCCAGCAGCCTCCGGGACAGGGAAGGGGAAAAACTGTTTTTT
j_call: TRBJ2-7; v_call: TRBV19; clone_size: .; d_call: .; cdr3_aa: CASSPRGQEQYF; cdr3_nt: TGTGCCAGTAGTCCTCGGGGGCAAGAGCAGTACTTC
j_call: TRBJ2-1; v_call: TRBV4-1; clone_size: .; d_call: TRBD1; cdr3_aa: CASSTTGSSYNEQFF; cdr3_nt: TGCGCCAGCAGCACGACAGGGAGCTCCTACAATGAGCAGTTCTTC
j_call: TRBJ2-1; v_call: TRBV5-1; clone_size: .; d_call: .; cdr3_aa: CASSLERDTPYNEQFF; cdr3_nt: TGCGCCAGCAGCTTAGAGCGGGACACCCCCTACAATGAGCAGTTCTTC
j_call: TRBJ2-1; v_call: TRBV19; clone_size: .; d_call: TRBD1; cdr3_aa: CASSTHNNRGEQFF; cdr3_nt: TGTGCCAGTAGTACTCACAATAACAGGGGAGAGCAGTTCTTC
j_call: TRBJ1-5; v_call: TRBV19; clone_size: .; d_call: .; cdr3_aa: CASRGEGGLWQPQHF; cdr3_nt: TGTGCCAGTAGGGGAGAAGGGGGGTTGTGGCAGCCCCAGCATTTT
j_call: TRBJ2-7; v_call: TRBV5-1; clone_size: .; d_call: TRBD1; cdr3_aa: CASSETGGANSYEQYF; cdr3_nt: TGCGCCAGCAGCGAGACAGGGGGCGCCAATTCCTACGAGCAGTACTTC
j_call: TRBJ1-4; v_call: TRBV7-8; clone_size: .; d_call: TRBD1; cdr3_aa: CASSTDRGSFEKLFF; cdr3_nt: TGTGCCAGCAGTACTGACAGGGGATCATTCGAAAAACTGTTTTTT
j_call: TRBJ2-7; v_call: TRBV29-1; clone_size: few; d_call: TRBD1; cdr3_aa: CSVRGQVSYEQYF; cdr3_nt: TGCAGCGTCAGAGGACAGGTCTCCTACGAGCAGTACTTC
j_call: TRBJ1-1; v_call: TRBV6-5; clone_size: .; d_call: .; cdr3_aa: CASTLGYSEAFF; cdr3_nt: TGTGCCAGCACGTTGGGTTATTCTGAAGCTTTCTTT
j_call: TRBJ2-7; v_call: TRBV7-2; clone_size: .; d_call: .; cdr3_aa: CASSLFTSYEQYF; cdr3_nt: TGTGCCAGCAGCTTATTTACCTCCTACGAGCAGTACTTC
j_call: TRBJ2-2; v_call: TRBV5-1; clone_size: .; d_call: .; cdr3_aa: CASSLGQNSGELFF; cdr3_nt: TGCGCCAGCAGCTTGGGACAGAATAGCGGGGAGCTGTTTTTT
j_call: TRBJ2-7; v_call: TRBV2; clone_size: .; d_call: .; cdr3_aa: CATSTNGSYEQYF; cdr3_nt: TGTGCCACCTCAACTAACGGCTCCTACGAGCAGTACTTC
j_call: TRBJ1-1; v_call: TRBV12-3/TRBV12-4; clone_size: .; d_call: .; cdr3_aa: CASSSRESTEAFF; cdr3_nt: TGTGCCAGCAGCTCTCGAGAGAGCACTGAAGCTTTCTTT
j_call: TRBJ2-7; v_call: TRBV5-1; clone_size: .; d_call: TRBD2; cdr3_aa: CASSLGTSQSHEQYF; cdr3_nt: TGCGCCAGCAGCTTAGGGACTAGTCAGTCCCACGAGCAGTACTTC
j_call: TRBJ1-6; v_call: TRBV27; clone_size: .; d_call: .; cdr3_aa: CASRDRGMGSPLHF; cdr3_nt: TGTGCCAGCAGGGACCGGGGGATGGGTTCACCCCTCCACTTT
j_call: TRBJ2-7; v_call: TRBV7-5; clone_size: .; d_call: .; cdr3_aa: CARSSPEGGDYEQYF; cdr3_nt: TGTGCCAGAAGCTCCCCGGAGGGAGGAGACTACGAGCAGTACTTC
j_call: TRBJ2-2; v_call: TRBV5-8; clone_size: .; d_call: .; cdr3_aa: CASSFRKNTGELFF; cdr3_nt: TGTGCCAGCAGCTTTCGCAAGAACACCGGGGAGCTGTTTTTT
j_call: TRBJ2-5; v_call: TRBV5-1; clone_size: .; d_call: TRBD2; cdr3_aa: CASSFGSGRAGETQYF; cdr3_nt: TGCGCCAGCAGCTTCGGTAGCGGGAGGGCCGGAGAGACCCAGTACTTC